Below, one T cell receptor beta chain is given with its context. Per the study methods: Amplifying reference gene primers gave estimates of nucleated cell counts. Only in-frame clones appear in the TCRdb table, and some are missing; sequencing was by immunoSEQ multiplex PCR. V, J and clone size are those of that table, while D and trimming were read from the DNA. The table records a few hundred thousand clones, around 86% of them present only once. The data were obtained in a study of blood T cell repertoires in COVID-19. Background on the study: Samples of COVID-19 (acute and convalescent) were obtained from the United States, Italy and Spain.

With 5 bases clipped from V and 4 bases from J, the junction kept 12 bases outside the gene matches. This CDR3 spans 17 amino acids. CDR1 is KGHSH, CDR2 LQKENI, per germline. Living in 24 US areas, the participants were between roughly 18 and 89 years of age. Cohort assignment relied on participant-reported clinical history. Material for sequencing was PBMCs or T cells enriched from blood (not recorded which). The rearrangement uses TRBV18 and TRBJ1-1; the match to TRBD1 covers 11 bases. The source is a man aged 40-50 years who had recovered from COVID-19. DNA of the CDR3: TGTGCCAGCTCAAGGCCGGGACAGGGGGTTCGAAGCACTGAAGCTTTCTTT. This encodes CASSRPGQGVRSTEAFF.